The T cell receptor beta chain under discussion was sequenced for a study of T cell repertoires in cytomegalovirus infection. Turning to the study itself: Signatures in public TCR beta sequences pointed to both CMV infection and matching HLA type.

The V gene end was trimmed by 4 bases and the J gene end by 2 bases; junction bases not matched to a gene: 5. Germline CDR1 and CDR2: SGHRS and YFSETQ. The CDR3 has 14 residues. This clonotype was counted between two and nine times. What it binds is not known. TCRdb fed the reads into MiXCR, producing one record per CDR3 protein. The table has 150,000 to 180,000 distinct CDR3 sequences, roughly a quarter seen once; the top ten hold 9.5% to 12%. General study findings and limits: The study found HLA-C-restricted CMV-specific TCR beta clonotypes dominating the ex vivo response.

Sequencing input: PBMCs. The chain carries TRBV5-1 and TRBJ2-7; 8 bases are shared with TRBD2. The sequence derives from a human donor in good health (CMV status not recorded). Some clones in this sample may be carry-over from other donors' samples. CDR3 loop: CASSPGGAAYEQYF. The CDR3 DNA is TGCGCCAGCAGCCCCGGGGGGGCGGCCTACGAGCAGTACTTC.